Below are 26 T cell receptor beta chains sequenced from a single sample in a study of T cell changes during pregnancy in multiple sclerosis. The method was immunoSEQ multiplex PCR; TCRdb's version includes in-frame clones alone and lacks a portion of them. Here the sample spans 20,000 to 25,000 clones, roughly 87% being singletons. The sequenced sample was CD8+ T cells from peripheral blood mononuclear cells, obtained after pregnancy. Receptor source: a female donor with multiple sclerosis, enrolled in a pregnancy study.

Only one count was recorded for this clone. CDR3 in DNA: TGTGCCAGCAGCTTGGGTGGGACACTCGACGTCCTGACTTTC. Amino acids: CASSLGGTLDVLTF. The V and J genes are TRBV5-4 and TRBJ2-6, with D perhaps matching TRBD1 (6 bases). Germline V gene lookup returns CDR1 SGHNT and CDR2 YYREEE (reference sequence). This CDR3 is built from 14 residues. The germline V and J ends were trimmed by 0 bases and 11 bases, with 12 bases remaining between them.

This clone was seen a single time. This chain uses TRBV5-1 with TRBJ2-3; TRBD2 is a possible D gene (5 bases). The CDR3 runs 15 residues. Germline CDR1 reads SGHRS; CDR2 reads YFSETQ. V lost 0 bases to trimming and J lost 3 bases, with 11 bases between them. The DNA for the CDR3 is TGCGCCAGCAGCTTGGGGGAGAGGGAGACAGATACGCAGTATTTT. It is translated as CASSLGERETDTQYF.

The CDR3 nucleotides are TGTGCCAGCAGTTCATGGAGCGGGAACAATGAGCAGTTCTTC. Its translation is CASSSWSGNNEQFF. The V and J genes are TRBV6-6 and TRBJ2-1, with 7 bases that match TRBD2. Germline CDR1 reads MNHNY; CDR2 reads SVGAGI (reference sequence). The V segment lost 4 bases and the J segment 5 bases; nucleotides outside the gene matches: 5. The CDR3 has 14 residues.

The chain has TRBV19 and TRBJ1-3, with 8 bases matching TRBD1. Per the germline V gene, CDR1 is LNHDA and CDR2 is SQIVND (reference sequence). The V and J ends lost 4 bases and 3 bases, in that order; junction bases with no gene match: 5. The CDR3 is 15 amino acids. The CDR3 nucleotides read TGTGCCAGTAGTAGGGGACAGGTAAATGGAAACACCATATATTTT. It encodes CASSRGQVNGNTIYF.

The chain is built from TRBV5-1 and TRBJ2-6, with 7 positions matching TRBD2. Germline V gene lookup returns CDR1 SGHRS and CDR2 YFSETQ. The CDR3 extends over 16 amino acids. Trimming at V came to 0 bases and at J to 8 bases, leaving 8 bases not matched to a gene. DNA of the CDR3: TGCGCCAGCAGCTTGGCGGTGGGAGGGAAGACCAACGTCCTGACTTTC. Translation gives CASSLAVGGKTNVLTF.

The chain joins TRBV7-9 to TRBJ2-7; 8 bases line up with TRBD2. The CDR3 extends over 14 amino acids. CDR1 and CDR2 (germline): SEHNR, FQNEAQ (reference sequence). V shed 0 bases, J shed 10 bases, and the junction held 8 bases outside the gene matches. The CDR3 DNA follows: TGTGCCAGCAGCTTAGCTGCAGCGGGAGTCTCTCAGTACTTC. It is translated as CASSLAAAGVSQYF.

The gene calls are TRBV29-1 and TRBJ2-7, with 7 bases that match TRBD1. With 0 bases clipped from V and 12 bases from J, the junction kept 11 bases outside the gene matches. Per germline, CDR1 SQVTM and CDR2 ANQGSEA. The CDR3 is 13 residues long. DNA for the CDR3: TGCAGCGTTGAAGAGGGCAGGGGGTCCCTGCGGTACTTC. It yields the protein CSVEEGRGSLRYF.

The genes are TRBV9 and TRBJ2-5; D is undetermined. Trimming cost V 3 bases and J 5 bases, with 14 bases left between them. Germline V lookup: CDR1 SGDLS, CDR2 YYNGEE. The CDR3 consists of 14 residues. The CDR3 DNA is TGTGCCAGCAGCGAGTGGGCAGGCCTTGAGACCCAGTACTTC. Translation: CASSEWAGLETQYF.

This clone was recorded only once. The genes are TRBV19 and TRBJ2-7, with 9 nucleotides matching TRBD2. Trimming at V came to 5 bases and at J to 4 bases, leaving 6 bases not matched to a gene. Germline values: CDR1 LNHDA, CDR2 SQIVND (reference sequence). The CDR3 has 14 residues. The CDR3: CASSWASGEYEQYF. The DNA of the CDR3 is TGTGCCAGTAGTTGGGCTAGCGGGGAATACGAGCAGTACTTC.

The CDR3 sequence is CASSDSTSGRLDEQFF. CDR3 DNA: TGTGCCAGCAGTGACTCAACTAGCGGGAGGTTGGATGAGCAGTTCTTC. This chain links TRBV6-4 with TRBJ2-1; 12 bases align to TRBD2. The germline gives CDR1 MRHNA, CDR2 SNTAGT. V shed 0 bases and J 8 bases; nucleotides not matched to a gene: 5. The CDR3 contains 16 residues.

The V gene is TRBV10-3, the J gene TRBJ2-1; 8 bases map to TRBD2. The CDR3 runs to 15 residues. Trimming removed 2 bases from V and 1 base from J; junction bases left unmatched: 1. The germline CDR1 and CDR2 sequences are ENHRY and SYGVKD. DNA of the CDR3: TGTGCCATCAGTGAGCCTAGCGGGTCCTACAATGAGCAGTTCTTC. It translates to CAISEPSGSYNEQFF.

This chain links TRBV10-2 with TRBJ2-1; possibly TRBD2 for D (7 bases). The germline V gene has CDR1 WSHSY and CDR2 SAAADI. The CDR3 loop spans 17 amino acids. Trimming left V 3 bases short and J 3 bases short, with 18 bases between. CDR3 loop: CASSEVGGRDFYNEQFF. In DNA, the CDR3 is TGCGCCAGCAGTGAAGTGGGGGGGCGGGACTTCTACAATGAGCAGTTCTTC.

The V call is TRBV7-9, the J call TRBJ2-1; TRBD2 is a possible D gene (5 bases). V was trimmed by 3 bases and J by 5 bases, leaving 14 bases between them. Germline-derived CDR1 and CDR2 are SEHNR and FQNEAQ (reference sequence). The CDR3 extends over 15 amino acids. CDR3 amino acids: CASSFMGVPNNEQFF. As DNA, the CDR3 is TGTGCCAGCAGCTTTATGGGAGTCCCAAACAATGAGCAGTTCTTC.

V gene TRBV9 combines with J gene TRBJ2-1; TRBD1 is a possible D gene (6 bases). Germline lookup yields CDR1 SGDLS and CDR2 YYNGEE. The V end lost 3 bases, the J end lost 3 bases, and 10 bases lay between the germline ends. The CDR3 consists of 14 residues. Here the CDR3 reads CASSEGTNYNEQFF. CDR3 DNA: TGTGCCAGCAGCGAAGGGACAAACTACAATGAGCAGTTCTTC.

The chain joins TRBV4-3 to TRBJ2-7, with TRBD2 matching over 7 bases. V gave up 0 bases and J gave up 5 bases; unmatched junction bases: 10. Germline assignment: CDR1 LGHNA and CDR2 YSLEER. This CDR3 contains 16 residues. The CDR3 reads CASSQDWGGISHEQYF. The DNA of the CDR3 is TGCGCCAGCAGCCAAGATTGGGGGGGGATTTCACACGAGCAGTACTTC.

The genes are TRBV7-9 and TRBJ1-1, with D unclear. Deletions cut 5 bases from V and 2 bases from J, with 6 bases between. Germline V gives CDR1 SEHNR, CDR2 FQNEAQ (reference sequence). The CDR3 has 12 amino acids. CDR3 in DNA: TGTGCCAGCAGCCGGGGAAACACTGAAGCTTTCTTT. The encoded protein is CASSRGNTEAFF. Based on the CDR3 plus reference TRBV7-9 and TRBJ1-1, the full variable domain is DTGVSQNPRHKITKRGQNVTFRCDPISEHNRLYWYRQTLGQGPEFLTYFQNEAQLEKSRLLSDRFSAERPKGSFSTLEIQRTEQGDSAMYLCASSRGNTEAFFGQGTRLTVV.

A single count supports this clone. V gene TRBV4-1 combines with J gene TRBJ2-2; TRBD2 might be the D (5 bases). Trimming shortened V by 0 bases and J by 4 bases, and 15 bases separated the two germline ends. The germline CDR1 and CDR2 sequences are MGHRA and YSYEKL. There are 17 residues in the CDR3. CDR3 nucleotide sequence: TGCGCCAGCAGCCAAGATCGGTGGGGAGCTAGCACCGGGGAGCTGTTTTTT. Translated, it gives CASSQDRWGASTGELFF.

The chain combines TRBV5-1 with TRBJ2-7; unclear D gene. This CDR3 region has 12 residues. Trimming shortened V by 3 bases and J by 4 bases, and 8 bases separated the two germline ends. Germline-derived CDR1 and CDR2 are SGHRS and YFSETQ. CDR3 region: CASSSSSYEQYF. Here the CDR3 DNA reads TGCGCCAGCAGCTCTTCTTCTTACGAGCAGTACTTC.

V gene TRBV4-2 combines with J gene TRBJ1-1; TRBD1 might be the D (5 bases). V lost 5 bases and J 1 base, leaving 14 bases between the germline ends. The CDR3 has 15 residues. CDR1 and CDR2 from the germline V gene are LGHNA and YNFKEQ. Here the CDR3 DNA reads TGTGCCAGCAGCTTGCTAGGGGAGGGGAACACTGAAGCTTTCTTT. Translation gives CASSLLGEGNTEAFF.

This chain links TRBV27 with TRBJ2-7, with D tentatively TRBD1 (6 bases). This CDR3 is 14 amino acids long. Germline V CDR1 and CDR2: MNHEY, SMNVEV (reference sequence). V lost 6 bases to trimming and J lost 5 bases, with 17 bases between them. The CDR3: CASRLGGHQNEQYF. The CDR3 DNA is TGTGCCAGCAGACTAGGGGGTCATCAGAACGAGCAGTACTTC.

V usage is TRBV27 and J usage is TRBJ2-2; 10 bases are a match to TRBD1. This CDR3 contains 15 residues. Germline CDR1 and CDR2: MNHEY and SMNVEV (reference sequence). The trim removed 4 bases at V and 4 bases at J, leaving 3 bases unmatched. The chain's CDR3 is CASSSWTGGTGELFF. Written as DNA, the CDR3 is TGTGCCAGCAGTTCCTGGACAGGGGGCACCGGGGAGCTGTTTTTT.

The rearrangement links TRBV4-1 to TRBJ2-1; 10 bases agree with TRBD2. V was pared by 8 bases and J by 13 bases, with 8 bases of the junction left unmatched. Germline V gene sequence: CDR1 MGHRA, CDR2 YSYEKL. The CDR3 loop spans 12 amino acids. CDR3 in DNA: TGCGCCAGCGGGACTAGCGAGAACGACCAGTTCTTC. Amino acid sequence: CASGTSENDQFF.

This clone was counted between two and nine times. V gene TRBV7-2 combines with J gene TRBJ1-1; a possible D gene is TRBD1 (5 bases). The CDR3 contains 15 residues. Germline V gene lookup returns CDR1 SGHTA and CDR2 FQGNSA. The ends were cut back, 5 bases at V and 3 bases at J, with 16 bases in the middle. The CDR3 here is CASSPRQSTYTEAFF. The CDR3 DNA reads TGTGCCAGCAGCCCAAGACAGAGCACCTACACTGAAGCTTTCTTT.

The V call is TRBV7-9, the J call TRBJ1-1, with D perhaps TRBD1 (5 bases). Trimming cost V 5 bases and J 1 base, with 8 bases left between them. This CDR3 has 13 residues. Germline V gives CDR1 SEHNR, CDR2 FQNEAQ (reference sequence). The CDR3 DNA reads TGTGCCAGCAGCCTCGGACAGAACACTGAAGCTTTCTTT. Residues: CASSLGQNTEAFF.

This clone is labeled as hyperexpanded. This sequence joins TRBV7-9 and TRBJ2-7; TRBD1 might be the D (5 bases). Germline V gives CDR1 SEHNR, CDR2 FQNEAQ (reference sequence). The CDR3 covers 15 residues. V lost 10 bases to trimming and J lost 3 bases, with 22 bases between them. CDR3 residues: CATDSSRELNYEQYF. The DNA for the CDR3 is TGTGCCACCGACAGTTCAAGGGAACTAAACTACGAGCAGTACTTC.

The chain carries TRBV27 and TRBJ2-5; the match to TRBD2 covers 10 bases. The ends lost 4 bases at V and 2 bases at J; junction bases unmatched: 10. The CDR3 covers 17 residues. Germline V gene sequence: CDR1 MNHEY, CDR2 SMNVEV (reference sequence). The CDR3 loop reads CASSSGLAVLLQETQYF. The CDR3 DNA is TGTGCCAGCAGTTCTGGACTAGCGGTCCTTCTTCAAGAGACCCAGTACTTC.